Listed below are T cell receptor beta chains from one sample, sequenced in a study of CD8+ T cells in alopecia areata. Assay used: immunoSEQ multiplex PCR; TCRdb lists only in-frame clones, some missing. Of about 210,000 clones listed, 64% are singletons. The sample in question was CD4+ T cells sorted from blood, obtained at week 4, from a patient treated with tofacitinib. The receptors were sampled from a human donor with alopecia areata. Both conserved end residues are part of each CDR3. The order of the fields is clone size, J gene, D gene, V gene, CDR3 protein, CDR3 DNA. The D gene is left open where the match is weak. Not all rows give a size; the values are once, few, many and, for expanded clones, a class.

>.|TRBJ2-1|TRBD1|TRBV2
CASRDRVYNEQFF
TGTGCCAGCCGGGACAGGGTCTACAATGAGCAGTTCTTC
>.|TRBJ2-3|TRBD2|TRBV5-1
CASSLGTSGGADTQYF
TGCGCCAGCAGCTTGGGGACTAGCGGGGGCGCAGATACGCAGTATTTT
>.|TRBJ1-2|TRBD1|TRBV6-5
CASTQGARGYTF
TGTGCCAGCACACAGGGGGCTCGAGGCTACACCTTC
>.|TRBJ1-2|TRBD1|TRBV29-1
CSVVGQGAYGYTF
TGCAGCGTTGTGGGGCAGGGGGCCTATGGCTACACCTTC
>.|TRBJ1-2|TRBD1|TRBV27
CASSRTDRGRRGYTF
TGTGCCAGCAGTCGAACTGACAGGGGGCGCCGGGGCTACACCTTC
>few|TRBJ2-1|TRBD1|TRBV29-1
CSVGQGTYNEQFF
TGCAGCGTAGGACAGGGTACCTACAATGAGCAGTTCTTC
>few|TRBJ2-3|.|TRBV19
CASSGPLRGNTQYF
TGTGCCAGTAGTGGACCCCTCCGGGGGAATACGCAGTATTTT
>.|TRBJ2-4|.|TRBV4-1
CASSLGSGEDIQYF
TGCGCCAGCAGCCTCGGATCAGGGGAGGACATTCAGTACTTC
>once|TRBJ2-6|.|TRBV30
CAWSTRLTSSGANVLTF
TGTGCCTGGAGTACGAGACTTACATCTTCTGGGGCCAACGTCCTGACTTTC
>few|TRBJ2-7|TRBD1|TRBV14
CASSQATGGSPYEQYF
TGTGCCAGCAGCCAAGCGACAGGGGGTTCCCCCTACGAGCAGTACTTC
>.|TRBJ2-3|TRBD1|TRBV29-1
CSARDSSSTDTQYF
TGCAGCGCCCGGGACAGTTCTAGCACAGATACGCAGTATTTT
>few|TRBJ1-6|.|TRBV30
CAWTVGRNSPLHF
TGTGCCTGGACAGTGGGACGGAATTCACCCCTCCACTTT
>many|TRBJ2-5|.|TRBV2
CATGVGRAQETQYF
TGTGCCACCGGCGTAGGCAGGGCCCAAGAGACCCAGTACTTC
>.|TRBJ2-3|TRBD1|TRBV5-1
CASSVTGVFTDTQYF
TGCGCCAGCAGCGTAACAGGGGTATTCACAGATACGCAATATTTT
>.|TRBJ1-1|.|TRBV23-1
CASRAGKFSEAFF
TGCGCCAGCAGGGCAGGGAAATTTAGTGAAGCTTTCTTT
>.|TRBJ2-7|.|TRBV30
CAWSGGYEQYF
TGTGCCTGGAGCGGGGGCTACGAGCAGTACTTC
>.|TRBJ1-5|.|TRBV27
CASSYHLTARNQPQHF
TGTGCCAGCAGCTACCATCTGACCGCGAGGAATCAGCCCCAGCATTTT